Shown below are 20 T cell receptor beta chains from a single sample sequenced in a study of cytomegalovirus exposure and HLA in healthy donors. PCR was performed using 60 Vbeta and 13 Jbeta primers. The assay was immunoSEQ multiplex PCR, and TCRdb's table has in-frame clones only and misses some. Among under 200,000 clones listed, approximately 80% were seen once. The sample comprised PBMCs. The source is a man aged 45-60 years in good health and CMV-seropositive.

The chain uses TRBV6-5 and TRBJ2-1; 10 positions match TRBD1. The CDR3 loop spans 15 amino acids. CDR1 and CDR2 (germline): MNHEY, SVGAGI. V gave up 0 bases and J gave up 6 bases; unmatched junction bases: 2. CDR3: CASSYSWTGGNEQFF. Written as DNA, the CDR3 is TGTGCCAGCAGTTACTCTTGGACAGGGGGCAATGAGCAGTTCTTC.

The chain links TRBV7-2 to TRBJ1-4, with D hard to call. V lost 2 bases and J 3 bases, leaving 7 bases between the germline ends. CDR1 and CDR2 (germline): SGHTA, FQGNSA. The length of the CDR3 is 14 residues. Here the CDR3 reads CASSLKRANEKLFF. DNA for the CDR3: TGTGCCAGCAGCTTAAAGAGGGCTAATGAAAAACTGTTTTTT.

The rearrangement links TRBV11-2 to TRBJ2-5; 8 positions match TRBD1. Trimming removed 5 bases from V and 4 bases from J; junction bases left unmatched: 9. Germline values: CDR1 SGHAT, CDR2 FQNNGV. CDR3 length equals 15 residues. The CDR3 spells CASSLQWTGIETQYF. The CDR3 coding sequence is TGTGCCAGCAGCCTCCAGTGGACAGGGATAGAGACCCAGTACTTC. Variable domain in full (rest from reference TRBV11-2 and TRBJ2-5): EAGVAQSPRYKIIEKRQSVAFWCNPISGHATLYWYQQILGQGPKLLIQFQNNGVVDDSQLPKDRFSAERLKGVDSTLKIQPAKLEDSAVYLCASSLQWTGIETQYFGPGTRLLVL.

The rearrangement uses TRBV21-1 and TRBJ2-3; the table gives TRBD2 as D, unverified against the DNA. TRBV21-1 is deemed a pseudogene. This CDR3 has 15 residues. This chain's CDR3 is CASSTLAEYTDTQYF. In DNA, the CDR3 is TGTGCCAGCAGCACTCTAGCGGAATACACAGATACGCAGTATTTT.

The chain couples TRBV19 to TRBJ1-3, with D possibly matching TRBD1 (5 bases). The germline V gene encodes CDR1 LNHDA and CDR2 SQIVND (reference sequence). Trimming left V 6 bases short and J 0 bases short, with 12 bases between. The CDR3 consists of 15 residues. The CDR3 nucleotides read TGTGCCAGTAGGGACATCCAAAACTCTGGAAACACCATATATTTT. Amino acid sequence: CASRDIQNSGNTIYF.

This clone has more than one count but fewer than ten. This sequence joins TRBV4-3 and TRBJ2-5, with a weak D call TRBD2 (6 bases). The CDR3 loop spans 13 amino acids. Germline-derived CDR1 and CDR2 are LGHNA and YSLEER. The V gene lost 0 bases and the J gene lost 5 bases, with 7 bases spanning the gap. The CDR3 coding sequence is TGCGCCAGCAGCCAAGAACTAGCCGAGACCCAGTACTTC. Its protein product is CASSQELAETQYF.

The gene calls are TRBV7-2 and TRBJ1-5; TRBD1 agrees at 8 bases. The length of the CDR3 is 14 residues. The trim removed 1 base at V and 5 bases at J, leaving 1 base unmatched. CDR1 SGHTA and CDR2 FQGNSA come from the germline V gene. DNA of the CDR3: TGTGCCAGCAGCTTAGAGGGACAGGATCAGCCCCAGCATTTT. It codes for CASSLEGQDQPQHF.

The chain has TRBV5-1 and TRBJ2-1, with 8 bases matching TRBD1. J was trimmed by 5 bases and V by 4 bases; bases with no gene match: 5. Germline assignment: CDR1 SGHRS and CDR2 YFSETQ. CDR3 length: 14 residues. The CDR3 is CASSVQGVNNEQFF. The CDR3 DNA follows: TGCGCCAGCAGCGTACAGGGGGTAAACAATGAGCAGTTCTTC.

The chain combines TRBV28 with TRBJ2-7; 8 bases align to TRBD2. The junction had 9 bases not matched to a gene; V was cut back by 6 bases and J by 2 bases. The length of the CDR3 is 15 residues. Germline V gene data show CDR1 as MDHEN and CDR2 as SYDVKM. Here the CDR3 DNA reads TGTGCCAGCAGACCACAGACTAGCGCTCCCTACGAGCAGTACTTC. Its protein is CASRPQTSAPYEQYF.

The V and J genes are TRBV7-2 and TRBJ2-5, with 7 positions matching TRBD2. The assigned J gene may be wrong: the sequence end matches TRBJ2-7 better. The germline V gene encodes CDR1 SGHTA and CDR2 FQGNSA. This CDR3 has 12 amino acids. The CDR3 reads CAIAESGGEQYF. CDR3 bases: TGTGCCATAGCTGAATCGGGGGGCGAGCAGTACTTC.

The gene calls are TRBV10-3 and TRBJ2-7, with D tentatively TRBD1 (6 bases). V was trimmed by 8 bases and J by 7 bases, leaving 18 bases between them. Germline V CDR1 and CDR2: ENHRY, SYGVKD. This CDR3 is built from 13 residues. The CDR3 reads CAISLTGLGEQYF. The CDR3 DNA reads as TGTGCCATCTCTTTAACAGGGTTAGGTGAGCAGTACTTC.

V gene TRBV29-1 combines with J gene TRBJ2-3, with 9 bases aligning to TRBD2. In germline, CDR1 is SQVTM, CDR2 ANQGSEA. The CDR3 sequence is 15 residues long. With V trimmed by 3 bases and J by 2 bases, 6 bases remained unmatched. CDR3 DNA sequence: TGCAGCGTTGAGGAAGCGGGGGGCAACACAGATACGCAGTATTTT. Its translation: CSVEEAGGNTDTQYF.

The J gene is TRBJ2-2, the V gene TRBV4-3; 9 nucleotides line up with TRBD2. CDR1 is LGHNA and CDR2 is YSLEER in the germline V gene. The CDR3 has 18 residues. Germline trimming cut 0 bases from V and 4 bases from J; bases unmatched to any gene: 9. Written as DNA, the CDR3 is TGCGCCAGCAGCCAAGATCTGGCTAGCGGGGATTCCACCGGGGAGCTGTTTTTT. Translating it yields CASSQDLASGDSTGELFF.

The chain links TRBV29-1 to TRBJ2-7, with TRBD2 matching 14 bases. The J segment lost 6 bases and the V segment lost 3 bases, leaving 4 bases of the junction unmatched. The CDR3 totals 14 residues. Germline CDR1 is SQVTM and CDR2 is ANQGSEA. CDR3 bases: TGCAGCGTTGAGGGACTAGCGGGAGAACGCGAGCAGTACTTC. Translation gives CSVEGLAGEREQYF.

CDR3: CASSLLIETGFADTQYF. Written as DNA, the CDR3 is TGTGCCAGCAGCTTACTGATCGAGACAGGGTTCGCAGATACGCAGTATTTT. This rearrangement joins TRBV7-8 to TRBJ2-3, with TRBD1 matching 7 bases. The V segment lost 2 bases and the J segment 4 bases; nucleotides outside the gene matches: 12. This CDR3 contains 17 residues. The V gene's germline CDR1 is SGHVS and CDR2 FQNEAQ.

This clone was counted between two and nine times. The chain carries TRBV5-5 and TRBJ1-5; D remains unclear. This CDR3 has 10 residues. Looked up from germline, CDR1 is SGHKS and CDR2 is YYEKEE (reference sequence). The CDR3 sequence is CATNSQPQHF. In nucleotides, the CDR3 is TGTGCGACAAATTCTCAGCCCCAGCATTTT.

This clone was picked up one time. The chain couples TRBV5-1 to TRBJ2-3; 9 bases match TRBD2. CDR1 and CDR2 from the germline V gene are SGHRS and YFSETQ. The CDR3 extends over 17 amino acids. The J segment lost 4 bases and the V segment lost 0 bases, leaving 9 bases of the junction unmatched. CDR3 bases: TGCGCCAGCAGCTTGGTTTCTAGCGGGGCCCCGGCAGATACGCAGTATTTT. As protein: CASSLVSSGAPADTQYF.

The V gene is TRBV27, the J gene TRBJ2-7, with D hard to call. V was clipped by 3 bases and J by 3 bases, with 9 bases between them. The CDR3 is 13 residues long. Germline V gene lookup returns CDR1 MNHEY and CDR2 SMNVEV (reference sequence). CDR3 protein: CASSFTDSYEQYF. The CDR3 nucleotides read TGTGCCAGCAGTTTCACAGATAGCTACGAGCAGTACTTC.

The rearrangement links TRBV28 to TRBJ2-7, with D tentatively TRBD1 (6 bases). The CDR3 runs to 16 residues. Germline V CDR1 and CDR2: MDHEN, SYDVKM. Between the trimmed V and J ends, which lost 6 bases and 2 bases, there was a span of 20 bases. The CDR3 DNA reads as TGTGCCAGCAGCAATCCCCGGACAGCAAACCCCTACGAGCAGTACTTC. This encodes CASSNPRTANPYEQYF.

This clone came up a few times. This chain links TRBV5-1 with TRBJ2-7, with TRBD1 matching 8 bases. Germline CDR1 reads SGHRS; CDR2 reads YFSETQ. The J segment lost 7 bases and the V segment lost 5 bases, leaving 14 bases of the junction unmatched. This CDR3 is built from 15 residues. The CDR3 region has the DNA TGCGCCAGCAGTTTTCATACAGGGGGAGAGTTTGAGCAGTACTTC. Translated, it gives CASSFHTGGEFEQYF.